This T cell receptor beta chain was sequenced in a study of CD8 T cells in Susac syndrome. With random hexamers, 0.5 to 1 ug RNA was reverse transcribed. A single record per CDR3 protein comes from TCRdb applying MiXCR to the immunoSEQ multiplex PCR reads. Here the sample spans about 240,000 distinct CDR3 sequences, almost 97% being singletons. In germline, CDR1 is SQVTM, CDR2 ANQGSEA. The CDR3 extends over 13 amino acids. With V trimmed by 4 bases and J by 4 bases, 3 bases remained unmatched. The chain has TRBV29-1 and TRBJ1-2, with 10 bases aligning to TRBD1. This clonotype was sampled from a human donor with Susac syndrome. Material for sequencing was CD4+ T cells from PBMCs. CDR3 nucleotide sequence: TGCAGCGTTGTGACAGGGGGCCCCTATGGCTACACCTTC. This gives the protein CSVVTGGPYGYTF.